These T cell receptor beta chains were read from a single sample in a study of CD8 T cells in Susac syndrome. One entry per CDR3 protein, called by TCRdb with MiXCR from the immunoSEQ multiplex PCR reads. The sample consists of just over 150,000 distinct CDR3 sequences, over 95% of them appearing once. The sample comprised CD8+ T cells from PBMCs. These receptors were taken from a human donor with multiple sclerosis. CDR3s include the opening cysteine and the closing phenylalanine or tryptophan. The order of the fields is D gene, J gene, V gene, CDR3 protein. A D gene is named only where the DNA matches it firmly.

d_gene: .; j_gene: TRBJ1-2; v_gene: TRBV6-5; CDR3aa: CASSSTGGLYYGYTF
d_gene: TRBD1; j_gene: TRBJ1-1; v_gene: TRBV13; CDR3aa: CASSADWTGNTEAFF
d_gene: TRBD1; j_gene: TRBJ2-5; v_gene: TRBV9; CDR3aa: CASSRKQGAGETQYF
d_gene: TRBD2; j_gene: TRBJ2-5; v_gene: TRBV6-6; CDR3aa: CASSSRLAETQYF
d_gene: TRBD1; j_gene: TRBJ1-6; v_gene: TRBV6-1; CDR3aa: CASSRDRGLRENSPLHF
d_gene: TRBD1; j_gene: TRBJ2-7; v_gene: TRBV9; CDR3aa: CASSARDRSNEQYF
d_gene: .; j_gene: TRBJ2-3; v_gene: TRBV12-3/TRBV12-4; CDR3aa: CASSFATYTDTQYF
d_gene: .; j_gene: TRBJ1-6; v_gene: TRBV2; CDR3aa: CASSEIPPLHF
d_gene: .; j_gene: TRBJ2-7; v_gene: TRBV29-1; CDR3aa: CSVVGDERGYEQYF
d_gene: TRBD1; j_gene: TRBJ1-1; v_gene: TRBV27; CDR3aa: CASSTWGGTGIRDTEAFF